These T cell receptor beta chains were read from a single sample in a study of cytomegalovirus exposure and HLA in healthy donors. The protocol was immunoSEQ multiplex PCR, while the TCRdb copy is restricted to in-frame clones and leaves out a portion. The sample lists roughly 170,000 clones, about 86% occurring once. Specimen: PBMCs. These receptors all come from a woman younger than 45 in good health and CMV-seronegative. Each CDR3 is given with its conserved first and last residue. D genes are given only for firm matches. Some rows mark clone size as missing; the rest say once, few, many or name a class of expanded clone.

clone_size	v_call	j_call	d_call	cdr3_nt	cdr3_aa
.	TRBV28	TRBJ2-7	TRBD1	TGTGCCAGCAGTCTTCCGGGACAGGGGACCCACGAGCAGTACTTC	CASSLPGQGTHEQYF
.	TRBV27	TRBJ2-2	.	TGTGCCAGCAGTTTACGGCAGGGCCGACGGAACACCGGGGAGCTGTTTTTT	CASSLRQGRRNTGELFF
.	TRBV30	TRBJ2-1	TRBD1	TGTGCCTGGAAACGGACAGGTTCCAATGAGCAGTTCTTC	CAWKRTGSNEQFF
.	TRBV7-9	TRBJ2-2	.	TGTGCCAGCAGCTTATCCCAGGGAAACACCGGGGAGCTGTTTTTT	CASSLSQGNTGELFF
.	TRBV27	TRBJ2-7	TRBD1	TGTGCCAGCCGGCCCCTGACAGGGCCTACCTACGAGCAGTACTTC	CASRPLTGPTYEQYF
.	TRBV27	TRBJ2-7	TRBD2	TGTGCCAGCAGGCGTACTAGCGACTACGAGCAGTACTTC	CASRRTSDYEQYF
.	TRBV6-1	TRBJ2-4	TRBD1	TGTGCCAGCACAATTGGGACAGTTAAAAACAGTCAGTACTTC	CASTIGTVKNSQYF
.	TRBV9	TRBJ1-1	.	TGTGCCAGCAGCGTAGAAGCAGGGAACACTGAAGCTTTCTTT	CASSVEAGNTEAFF
few	TRBV4-1	TRBJ1-5	.	TGCGCCAGCAGCCAAGATGTGCAGGGATATCAGCCCCAGCATTTT	CASSQDVQGYQPQHF
.	TRBV7-2	TRBJ2-7	TRBD1	TGTGCCAGCAGCGTTAGACAGGGCGAGCAGTACTTC	CASSVRQGEQYF
once	TRBV7-8	TRBJ2-5	TRBD1	TGTGCCAGCAGCTTAGTTCCCAGACAGGGGGCGAGGAGAAAGACCCAGTACTTC	CASSLVPRQGARRKTQYF
.	TRBV29-1	TRBJ2-5	.	TGCAGCGTTGATACTGCCCCGGCCACAGCGACCCAGTACTTC	CSVDTAPATATQYF
.	TRBV7-9	TRBJ2-7	TRBD1	TGTTCCAGCAGCCCGATGCGAGGCCGGACAGGGGTCTACGAGCAGTACTTC	CSSSPMRGRTGVYEQYF
.	TRBV5-6	TRBJ2-7	TRBD1	TGTGCCAGCAGCCTTGGACAGGGACGGTCCTACGAGCAGTACTTC	CASSLGQGRSYEQYF
.	TRBV4-1	TRBJ1-6	TRBD1	TGCGCCAGCAGCCAAGAACATGGGACAGACGTAATGAGCTCCTATAATTCACCCCTCCACTTT	CASSQEHGTDVMSSYNSPLHF
.	TRBV27	TRBJ2-7	TRBD1	TGTGCCAGCAGTTTACGACAGGGGTACTTTTCCTACGAGCAGTACTTC	CASSLRQGYFSYEQYF
.	TRBV6-5	TRBJ1-6	.	TGTGCCAGCAGTTACGGAATTCTCGCGGGAAATTCACCCCTCCACTTT	CASSYGILAGNSPLHF
.	TRBV28	TRBJ1-5	.	TGTGCCAGCACTAGACAGTACAATCAGCCCCAGCATTTT	CASTRQYNQPQHF
.	TRBV4-1	TRBJ1-5	.	TGCGCCAGCAGCCAAGTAACAGGACACTTTTATAGCAATCAGCCCCAGCATTTT	CASSQVTGHFYSNQPQHF
.	TRBV6-6	TRBJ2-4	.	TGTGCCAGTCGATTCGCCAAAAACAGTCAGTACTTC	CASRFAKNSQYF
once	TRBV6-5	TRBJ2-1	.	TGTGCCAGCAGTTACTCGTCCCTAGGTAATGAGCAGTTCTTC	CASSYSSLGNEQFF
few	TRBV6-1	TRBJ2-7	TRBD1	TGTGCCAGCAGGAGGACAGGAAACTCCTACGAGCAGTACTTC	CASRRTGNSYEQYF